This TCR beta chain was obtained from a study of cytomegalovirus exposure and HLA in healthy donors. Study-level findings and limits: With high specificity and sensitivity, the classifier reportedly diagnosed cytomegalovirus status. TCR beta sequences reportedly predicted most subjects' HLA-A and HLA-B alleles accurately.

Of note for this clone: What it binds is not known.

Germline loops: CDR1 LNHDA, CDR2 SQIVND (reference sequence). The CDR3 is made up of 16 amino acids. V was trimmed by 0 bases and J by 0 bases, leaving 9 bases between them. PCR was performed using 60 Vbeta and 13 Jbeta primers. In the authors' workflow: Later work found 65 million to 85 million unique TCR beta chains, with approximately 12 million shared. The repertoire was sequenced with immunoSEQ multiplex PCR; TCRdb's copy has only in-frame clones and lacks some. That table supplies the V and J calls and clone size; D and trimming were determined from the DNA. The sample has about 73,000 clones; around 81% are singletons.

The clonotype comes from a male donor in good health and CMV-seronegative. The chain employs TRBV19 and TRBJ2-1; no clear D. The sequencing sample was made of PBMCs. CDR3 sequence: CASSIDLENSYNEQFF. The CDR3 bases are TGTGCCAGTAGTATAGATCTAGAAAACTCCTACAATGAGCAGTTCTTC.